Following are 5 T cell receptor beta chains from one sample sequenced in a study of CD4 and CD8 cells across lung adenocarcinoma regions. TCRdb re-analysed the PCR reads in MiXCR, keeping a single row per CDR3 protein. The profile shows about 25,000 distinct CDR3 sequences, more than 45% of them singletons. Specimen: CD8+ T cells from the center of a lung tumor. The receptors originated from a male donor with lung adenocarcinoma. The CD4 and CD8 labels of this study may be unreliable.

V and J are TRBV6-1 and TRBJ2-4; perhaps TRBD1 as D (5 bases). The V and J ends lost 9 bases and 13 bases respectively, with 22 bases between them. The germline V gene encodes CDR1 MNHNS and CDR2 SASEGT. CDR3 size: 13 residues. The CDR3 DNA sequence: TGTGCCAGGGGGCTGGAAACCAAAGACACGCAGTACTTC. Amino acid sequence: CARGLETKDTQYF.

This clonotype appeared many times. CDR3: CASSSGLAGALGEQFF. CDR3 DNA: TGTGCCAGCAGCTCCGGACTAGCGGGAGCTTTAGGTGAGCAGTTCTTC. V gene TRBV7-3 combines with J gene TRBJ2-1; 13 bases align to TRBD2. The ends lost 4 bases at V and 9 bases at J; junction bases unmatched: 9. CDR1 SGHTA and CDR2 FQGTGA come from the germline V gene. The CDR3 runs to 16 residues.

In its sample, this clonotype was seen many times. This chain uses TRBV12-3 or TRBV12-4 with TRBJ2-5, with unresolved D. The CDR3 covers 13 residues. V lost 5 bases and J lost 5, with 12 bases in between. The CDR3 coding sequence is TGTGCCAGCAGTCTATCCCCCCGGGAGACCCAGTACTTC. Protein product: CASSLSPRETQYF.

The V call is TRBV7-8, the J call TRBJ2-1, with D possibly being TRBD1 (5 bases). The J call is in doubt because the DNA end fits TRBJ2-7 better. Germline assignment: CDR1 SGHVS and CDR2 FQNEAQ. This CDR3 contains 13 residues. This chain's CDR3 is CASSRGRVHEQYF. The CDR3, as DNA: TGTGCCAGCAGCCGAGGCAGGGTCCACGAGCAGTACTTC.

This clonotype was observed at least ten times. The V and J genes are TRBV6-5 and TRBJ1-2, with D unclear. The CDR3 length is 11 residues. CDR1 is MNHEY and CDR2 is SVGAGI in the germline V gene. V lost 6 bases and J lost 9, with 11 bases in between. CDR3 nucleotides: TGTGCCAGCAGCGCGGGCAGCCGCTACACCTTC. It codes for CASSAGSRYTF.